The 6 T cell receptor beta chains below all came from one sample that was sequenced in a study of technical replicates of blood from several donors. TCRdb keeps only in-frame clones here, not all; method: immunoSEQ multiplex PCR. The sample holds 100,000 or so clones, roughly 94% seen once. The sequenced material came from T cells isolated from PBMCs. These receptors were taken from a human donor in good health.

The chain combines TRBV5-4 with TRBJ2-7, with TRBD1 matching over 7 bases. In germline, CDR1 is SGHNT, CDR2 YYREEE (reference sequence). The length of the CDR3 is 14 residues. V lost 5 bases to trimming and J lost 5 bases; unmatched junction nucleotides: 10. The CDR3 DNA reads as TGTGCCAGCAGAAAATCAACAGGGGTGAACGAGCAGTACTTC. As protein: CASRKSTGVNEQYF.

The chain joins TRBV2 to TRBJ1-1; D is unclear. The CDR3 is made up of 12 amino acids. The germline CDR1 and CDR2 sequences are SNHLY and FYNNEI. The germline V and J ends were trimmed by 8 bases and 1 base, with 8 bases remaining between them. The CDR3 DNA reads TGTGCCAGCCACCCAGGGAACACTGAAGCTTTCTTT. Amino acid sequence: CASHPGNTEAFF.

The chain links TRBV11-2 to TRBJ2-3; D is ambiguous. The CDR3 sequence is 14 residues long. Germline CDR1 and CDR2: SGHAT and FQNNGV. Trimming cost V 1 base and J 1 base, with 6 bases left between them. This chain's CDR3 is CASSLVSGTDTQYF. The CDR3 DNA sequence: TGTGCCAGCAGCTTAGTGAGCGGCACAGATACGCAGTATTTT.

The chain uses TRBV27 and TRBJ2-1; D gene ambiguous. This CDR3 region has 12 residues. From germline, CDR1 is MNHEY and CDR2 SMNVEV (reference sequence). The germline V and J ends were trimmed by 6 bases and 9 bases, with 12 bases remaining between them. The DNA of the CDR3 is TGTGCCAGCAGCAGGTCCCGCCGTGAGCAGTTCTTC. Translation gives CASSRSRREQFF.

The chain links TRBV30 to TRBJ1-2, with D possibly matching TRBD1 (5 bases). The germline CDR1 and CDR2 sequences are GTSNPN and SVGIG (reference sequence). V gave up 1 base and J gave up 0 bases, with 18 bases separating them. The CDR3 spans 17 residues. The CDR3 bases are TGTGCCTGGAGTGGATGGGATGACAGCGTGGCTAACTATGGCTACACCTTC. Translating gives CAWSGWDDSVANYGYTF.

V and J are TRBV27 and TRBJ2-1; D is undetermined. The CDR3 length is 11 residues. Germline CDR1 MNHEY, CDR2 SMNVEV (reference sequence). Trimming pared 6 bases from V and 4 bases from J, leaving 4 bases between. The CDR3 bases are TGTGCCAGCAGAGCGTACAATGAGCAGTTCTTC. Its translation: CASRAYNEQFF.